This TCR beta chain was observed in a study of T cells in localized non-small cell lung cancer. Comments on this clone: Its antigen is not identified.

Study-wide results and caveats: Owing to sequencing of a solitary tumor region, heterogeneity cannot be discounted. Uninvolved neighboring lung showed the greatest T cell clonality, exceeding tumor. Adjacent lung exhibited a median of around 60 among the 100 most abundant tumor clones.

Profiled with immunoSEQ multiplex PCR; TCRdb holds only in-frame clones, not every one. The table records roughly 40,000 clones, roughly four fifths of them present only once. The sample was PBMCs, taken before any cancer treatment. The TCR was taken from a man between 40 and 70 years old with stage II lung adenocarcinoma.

The CDR3 is CSVGRQQDTQYF. The CDR3 nucleotides read TGCAGCGTTGGTAGACAACAGGATACGCAGTATTTT. V and J are TRBV29-1 and TRBJ2-3; unclear D gene. The CDR3 covers 12 residues. V was clipped by 4 bases and J by 6 bases, with 11 bases between them. Per germline, CDR1 SQVTM and CDR2 ANQGSEA.